The clone carrying this T cell receptor beta chain showed up just a few times. This record comes from a study of blood T cell repertoires in COVID-19. In the study overall: T cells, B-cell-depleted T cells, or PBMCs supplied cDNA or gDNA.

The CDR3 length is 18 residues. Trimming cost V 5 bases and J 4 bases; bases outside gene matches: 12. Germline V gives CDR1 LNHNV, CDR2 YYDKDF (reference sequence). Produced via immunoSEQ multiplex PCR; TCRdb's table is partial and in-frame only. This sample has under 300,000 clones, with roughly 83% found just once. Sequencing used peripheral blood. The chain employs TRBV15 and TRBJ1-3; TRBD1 agrees at 12 bases. This sequence was found in a human donor with COVID-19, enrolled during active disease. The donor label of this sample is uncertain. The CDR3 DNA follows: TGTGCCACCAGCCCCGGGACAGGGGGCTCCTTGCGGGGAAACACCATATATTTT. Its protein is CATSPGTGGSLRGNTIYF.